The table lists the clone carrying this T cell receptor (beta chain) with a few counts. No antigen is known for it. Isolated RNA was reverse transcribed in full, so expressed TCRB transcripts were sequenced. Generated by immunoSEQ multiplex PCR, the TCRdb table keeps only in-frame clones and is missing some. Of 900,000 or so clones listed, roughly 16% are singletons. These data are taken from a study of beta chain features in type 1 diabetes. Points from the study as a whole: A potential influence of HLA type upon TCRB rearrangement remained unresolved herein.

Via the markers CD45RO/CCR7/CD25/CD127/CD95/CD27, stem cell-like memory, regulatory, central memory and naive CD4+ cells were sorted. Sorted populations all had greater than 95% purity. The sample consisted of naive CD4+ T cells from blood. This clonotype was obtained from a woman aged 18 to 35 in good health.

This CDR3 reads CASSVEETTQYF. The CDR3 bases are TGTGCCAGCAGCGTAGAAGAAACTACGCAGTATTTT. V gene TRBV9 combines with J gene TRBJ2-3, with D uncertain. CDR3 length equals 12 residues. V was clipped by 0 bases and J by 8 bases, with 7 bases between them. CDR1 and CDR2 from the germline V gene are SGDLS and YYNGEE.